These 15 T cell receptor beta chains were all obtained from the same sample, sequenced in a study of T-cell reconstitution after alpha-beta-depleted transplantation in children. Preparing the TCRbeta library involved the use of unique molecular identifiers. TCRdb re-analysed the PCR reads in MiXCR, keeping a single row per CDR3 protein. The sample holds around 190,000 distinct CDR3 sequences, about 7% seen once. Sample: PBMCs, taken before TCRalphabeta/CD19-depleted stem cell transplant. The source of these receptors is a boy aged 2 to 10 with acute lymphoblastic leukemia, due to receive a stem cell transplant.

This chain joins TRBV7-9 and TRBJ2-1; 12 bases agree with TRBD2. Germline CDR1 SEHNR, CDR2 FQNEAQ (reference sequence). Trimming cost V 4 bases and J 10 bases; bases outside gene matches: 11. The CDR3 is 16 residues long. CDR3 DNA sequence: TGTGCCAGCAGCTCCCGGCGTCCCACTAGCGGGAGGGAGCAGTTCTTC. Its translation: CASSSRRPTSGREQFF.

This clonotype was detected ten times or more. The chain couples TRBV15 to TRBJ2-2, with TRBD1 matching over 10 bases. The CDR3 has 14 residues. The germline V gene has CDR1 LNHNV and CDR2 YYDKDF (reference sequence). V lost 7 bases to trimming and J lost 6 bases; unmatched junction nucleotides: 5. In nucleotides, the CDR3 is TGTGCCACCAAGGACAGGGGGGTTGCCGGGGAGCTGTTTTTT. Its translation is CATKDRGVAGELFF.

This chain links TRBV20-1 with TRBJ2-7; 7 bases agree with TRBD1. This CDR3 is built from 13 residues. Germline V gives CDR1 DFQATT, CDR2 SNEGSKA (reference sequence). The ends lost 2 bases at V and 0 bases at J; junction bases unmatched: 1. CDR3 coding DNA: TGCAGTGCTAGACGGGACAGCTCCTACGAGCAGTACGTC. It specifies CSARRDSSYEQYV.

This clonotype was recorded many times. V usage is TRBV20-1 and J usage is TRBJ2-7; D is unclear. The CDR3 consists of 13 residues. Germline V gene data show CDR1 as DFQATT and CDR2 as SNEGSKA (reference sequence). The V gene lost 6 bases and the J gene lost 3 bases, with 15 bases spanning the gap. The CDR3, as DNA: TGCAGTGCGCCGGACCCCGCGCACTACGAGCAGTACTTC. Its translation is CSAPDPAHYEQYF.

This clonotype appeared many times. The rearrangement uses TRBV20-1 and TRBJ1-6; 8 bases line up with TRBD1. The germline V gene encodes CDR1 DFQATT and CDR2 SNEGSKA (reference sequence). This CDR3 region has 13 residues. V was clipped by 6 bases and J by 14 bases; unmatched bases: 12. CDR3 nucleotide sequence: TGCAGTGCCATTGGGGCAGGGGGCATCACCCTCCACTTT. Its protein product is CSAIGAGGITLHF.

The V call is TRBV7-9, the J call TRBJ2-3, with D perhaps matching TRBD2 (6 bases). The germline V gene encodes CDR1 SEHNR and CDR2 FQNEAQ (reference sequence). This CDR3 region has 15 residues. V shed 4 bases and J shed 0 bases, with 11 bases lying between them. The CDR3, as DNA: TGTGCCAGCAGCTCCCCCCGGGGGAGCACAGATACGCAGTATTTT. Residues: CASSSPRGSTDTQYF.

This clonotype occurred many times. This chain links TRBV7-9 with TRBJ2-4, with a weak D call TRBD2 (6 bases). Between the trimmed V and J ends, which lost 4 bases and 3 bases, there was a span of 16 bases. CDR1 is SEHNR and CDR2 is FQNEAQ in the germline V gene (reference sequence). The CDR3 sequence is 16 residues long. CDR3 sequence reads: CASSSSPGTFKNIQYF. CDR3 coding DNA: TGTGCCAGCAGCTCGTCACCTGGGACTTTCAAAAACATTCAGTACTTC.

This clonotype was found many times. The CDR3: CASSLAGGWNEQFF. DNA for the CDR3: TGTGCCAGCAGCTTGGCCGGAGGGTGGAATGAGCAGTTCTTC. This chain joins TRBV5-6 and TRBJ2-1, with a possible D match to TRBD2 (6 bases). Trimming shortened V by 0 bases and J by 7 bases, and 11 bases separated the two germline ends. Germline CDR1 SGHDT, CDR2 YYEEEE. The CDR3 has 14 residues. Based on the CDR3 plus reference TRBV5-6 and TRBJ2-1, the full variable domain is DAGVTQSPTHLIKTRGQQVTLRCSPKSGHDTVSWYQQALGQGPQFIFQYYEEEERQRGNFPDRFSGHQFPNYSSELNVNALLLGDSALYLCASSLAGGWNEQFFGPGTRLTVL.

The chain has TRBV7-9 and TRBJ2-6; D ambiguous. Trimming took 2 bases from V and 3 from J, leaving 5 bases between them. This CDR3 has 14 amino acids. The germline V gene has CDR1 SEHNR and CDR2 FQNEAQ (reference sequence). CDR3 protein: CASSLKVGANVLTF. CDR3 DNA: TGTGCCAGCAGCTTAAAGGTTGGGGCCAACGTCCTGACTTTC.

In its sample, this clonotype was seen many times. The CDR3 loop is CASSPRGGTLSSYEQYF. The CDR3 DNA is TGTGCCAGCAGCCCCAGGGGAGGTACGTTAAGCTCCTACGAGCAGTACTTC. The chain combines TRBV7-2 with TRBJ2-7; the D call may be TRBD1 or TRBD2 (6 bases each). The V end lost 5 bases, the J end lost 0 bases, and 20 bases lay between the germline ends. The CDR3 contains 17 residues. Germline CDR1 is SGHTA and CDR2 is FQGNSA.

This clonotype was counted many times. J is TRBJ2-2 and V is TRBV5-6; D tentatively fits TRBD1 or TRBD2 (6 bases each). In germline, CDR1 is SGHDT, CDR2 YYEEEE. The CDR3 is 17 amino acids. V lost 4 bases, J lost 0 bases, and 16 bases lay in between. Here the CDR3 reads CASSRAGGLTNTGELFF. The CDR3 DNA sequence: TGTGCCAGCAGCCGCGCCGGGGGCCTCACGAACACCGGGGAGCTGTTTTTT.

This clonotype has only a few counts. This rearrangement joins TRBV30 to TRBJ1-5, with a possible D match to TRBD1 (6 bases). The CDR3 runs to 13 residues. Germline CDR1 and CDR2: GTSNPN and SVGIG (reference sequence). Trimming removed 2 bases from V and 3 bases from J, with 8 bases in between. The CDR3 is CAWSTGHNQPQHF. CDR3 DNA: TGTGCCTGGAGTACAGGGCACAATCAGCCCCAGCATTTT.

As regards this clonotype: A much larger clone is a single base away; this may be a read error. The chain uses TRBV27 and TRBJ2-1, with D maybe TRBD1 (5 bases). The CDR3 has 14 residues. CDR1 is MNHEY and CDR2 is SMNVEV in the germline V gene (reference sequence). The CDR3 region has the DNA TGTACCAGCAGTCTGGGGCACTCCTACAATGAGCAGTTCTTC. Its translation is CTSSLGHSYNEQFF.

This clonotype came up many times. The rearrangement joins TRBV29-1 to TRBJ1-5; 8 nucleotides align to TRBD1. Trimming at V came to 7 bases and at J to 6 bases, leaving 8 bases not matched to a gene. Germline CDR1 and CDR2: SQVTM and ANQGSEA. The CDR3 runs to 13 residues. The CDR3: CSAGGQAGQPQHF. CDR3 nucleotides: TGCAGCGCCGGGGGACAGGCTGGTCAGCCCCAGCATTTT.

The rearrangement joins TRBV6-1 to TRBJ2-3; a weak D match, TRBD2 (5 bases). The CDR3 has 16 amino acids. The germline V and J ends were trimmed by 1 base and 2 bases, with 13 bases remaining between them. CDR1 is MNHNS and CDR2 is SASEGT in the germline V gene. This CDR3 is CASSEGGGRATDTQYF. The DNA of the CDR3 is TGTGCCAGCAGTGAAGGAGGAGGTCGAGCCACAGATACGCAGTATTTT.